The entry that follows covers one TCR beta chain sequence. Its antigen is currently unknown. The data originate from a study of T cell responses to AZD1222 COVID-19 vaccine. The CDR3 is made up of 20 amino acids. Losses at the gene ends were 3 bases for V and 0 bases for J; bases not matched to a gene: 9. Germline V gene lookup returns CDR1 KGHSH and CDR2 LQKENI. Only in-frame clones appear in the TCRdb table, and some are missing; sequencing was by immunoSEQ multiplex PCR. Of 170,000 or so clones in the sample, 88% are singletons; the top ten hold more than 9%. Study findings and constraints: Possibly, clonal diversity was underestimated; donors were largely white British and included more females. Repertoire sampling happened only post peak T cell response.

This specimen consisted of peripheral blood, obtained 28 days after the second AZD1222 dose. J is TRBJ1-6 and V is TRBV18, with 12 bases matching TRBD1. The receptor was isolated from an adult who received the AZD1222 COVID-19 vaccine. This CDR3 reads CASSPVPGQGASSYNSPLHF. The CDR3 DNA sequence: TGTGCCAGCTCACCGGTACCGGGACAGGGGGCAAGCTCCTATAATTCACCCCTCCACTTT.